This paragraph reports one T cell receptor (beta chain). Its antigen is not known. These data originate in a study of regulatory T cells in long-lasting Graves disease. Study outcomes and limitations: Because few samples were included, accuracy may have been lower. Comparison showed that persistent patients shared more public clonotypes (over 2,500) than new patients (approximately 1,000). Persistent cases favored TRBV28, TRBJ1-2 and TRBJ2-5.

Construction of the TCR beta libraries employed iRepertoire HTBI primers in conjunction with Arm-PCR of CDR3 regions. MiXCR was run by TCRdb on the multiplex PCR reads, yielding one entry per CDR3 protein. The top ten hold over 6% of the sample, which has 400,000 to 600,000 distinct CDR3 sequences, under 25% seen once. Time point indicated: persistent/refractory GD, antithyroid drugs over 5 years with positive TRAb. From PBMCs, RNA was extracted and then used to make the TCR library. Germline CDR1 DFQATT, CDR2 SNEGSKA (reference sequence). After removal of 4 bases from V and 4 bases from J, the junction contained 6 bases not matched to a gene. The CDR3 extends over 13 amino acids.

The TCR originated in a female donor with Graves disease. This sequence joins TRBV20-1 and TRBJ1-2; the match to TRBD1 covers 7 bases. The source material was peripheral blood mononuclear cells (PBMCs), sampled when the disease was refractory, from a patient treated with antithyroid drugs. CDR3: CSAKTGVAYGYTF. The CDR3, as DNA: TGCAGTGCTAAAACAGGGGTAGCCTATGGCTACACCTTC.